Included here is one TCR beta chain sequence, with context. Its antigen has not been determined. No base quality information exists; no much larger clone differs at one position. This sample was included in a study of blood T cell repertoires in COVID-19 (dated by TCRdb to the early 2020s). The study in broad terms: The collaborator samples originated in the United States, Italy and Spain and spanned the acute and convalescent phases of COVID-19. The dataset comprised deeply sampled blood TCRbeta repertoires from subjects exposed to, actively infected with, or recovered from COVID-19. Samples came from the ongoing ImmuneRACE study (first 160 participants) plus 1,254 subjects from 6 global collaborators. The repertoires were made available in a free public database intended to serve as a resource for research on the immune response to SARS-CoV-2. Where HLA class I and class II types were available, the types were taken from metadata supplied by the sample provider, not from assay-based typing. The material from the prospective study consisted of cDNA or gDNA derived from T cells, B-cell-depleted T cells, or PBMCs. A de-identified subject ID, COVID-19 status, age in years and sex were almost always included in the sample metadata.

Paper-wide results and their limitations: The quantity of clinical and demographic metadata differed by source and by participant and was supplied without curation.

CDR1 LGHDT and CDR2 YNNKEL were looked up in the germline V gene (reference sequence). The V end loses 4 bases and the J end loses 8 bases, and a stretch of 20 bases separates them. The CDR3 has 16 amino acids, counting the end cysteine and phenylalanine. Solely the CDR3 DNA is kept, with 48 bases framed from the first base. TCRbeta CDR3 regions were amplified from genomic DNA using the immunoSEQ Assay, a bias-controlled multiplex PCR. The original methods were these. The number of nucleated cells in each sample was estimated from the amplification of reference gene primers within the assay. To quantify the absolute abundance of each unique TCRbeta CDR3 rearrangement, sequence reads were collapsed and filtered. For each sample, productive Simpson clonality was calculated as the square root of Simpson's diversity index over productive rearrangements. Entries here come from immuneACCESS through TCRdb and include only in-frame sequences with V and J called. Some clones fail to appear in such tables; in the studies checked, an unresolved V gene covers under half of the shortfall, and the cause of the remainder is unknown. V, J and clone size are those of that table, while D and trimming were read from the DNA. The sample table lists a few hundred thousand clones, 70% to 90% of them with a count of one. The ten largest clones represent roughly 4% of the sample.

In the prospective study, participants were roughly 18 to 90 years old, resided in about two dozen geographic areas of the United States, and were enrolled through a virtual design. Cohort assignment in the prospective study relied on participant-reported clinical history from a screening survey and a study questionnaire. ImmuneRACE Cohort 3 recovered participants were defined by two consecutive negative NP/OP PCR tests, healthcare professional clearance, or symptom resolution. Mobile phlebotomists in the prospective study collected whole blood, serum and a nasopharyngeal or oropharyngeal swab from every participant. Additional blood draws and questionnaires over an approximately two-month period could optionally be provided by prospective study participants. Blood samples from the prospective study were shipped frozen or at room temperature prior to DNA extraction.

This receptor was obtained from a man aged 25 to 40 who had recovered from COVID-19. Recombination joined TRBV3-1 (or the pseudogene TRBV3-2) with TRBJ1-4, with TRBD1 perhaps the D gene, on 6 matching bases. Specimen: PBMCs or T cells enriched from blood (not recorded which). Here the CDR3 is given as CASSPRWTQGVEKLFF. The DNA reads as follows: TGTGCCAGCAGCCCTAGATGGACACAGGGTGTGGAAAAACTGTTTTTT.